In its sample, the clone carrying this T cell receptor (beta chain) was seen a few times. Its matching antigen is unknown. The authors used template switching to add a universal primer site and gave cDNA unique molecular identifiers. TCRdb fed the 5' RACE reads into MiXCR, producing one record per CDR3 protein. The sample has approximately 500,000 distinct CDR3 sequences, about 24% seen once. Between the trimmed V and J ends, which lost 0 bases and 7 bases, there was a span of 14 bases. This CDR3 spans 15 amino acids. Germline CDR1 reads SGHRS; CDR2 reads YFSETQ. The data stem from a study of identical twins. Whole-study results and caveats: It was cross-sectional statistical analysis, not following the same donors, that the conclusions relied on.

In addition, the sample was reused for a study of T cells expressing NK-cell markers. That study reports: As a fraction of CD8+ T cells, dominant NKG2C+ clonotypes reached roughly 1.0-7.5% in six or seven donors. Leadership of the CD3+CD56-NKG2C+ fraction also belonged to these clonotypes in a handful of donors.

This TCR was sampled from a woman aged 18-29 years in good health. This sequence joins TRBV5-1 and TRBJ2-1; D might be TRBD2 (5 bases). Specimen: CD4+ T cells sorted from blood. The DNA of the CDR3 is TGCGCCAGCAGCTTGGAGTCTAGCCCCAGGAATGAGCAGTTCTTC. Its translation: CASSLESSPRNEQFF. Looking up the rest from reference TRBV5-1 and TRBJ2-1 gives the full variable domain: KAGVTQTPRYLIKTRGQQVTLSCSPISGHRSVSWYQQTPGQGLQFLFEYFSETQRNKGNFPGRFSGRQFSNSRSEMNVSTLELGDSALYLCASSLESSPRNEQFFGPGTRLTVL.